This T cell receptor beta chain emerged from a study of cytomegalovirus exposure and HLA in healthy donors. PCR employed 60 Vbeta and 13 Jbeta primers. The repertoire was sequenced with immunoSEQ multiplex PCR; TCRdb's copy has only in-frame clones and lacks some. The sample has around 97,000 clones; around 60% are singletons. General observations from the study: Analyses of presence and absence presupposed an approximately uniform sequencing depth across donors. Other equally common chains were less clonally expanded than HLA-associated TCR beta chains, a later analysis showed.

As concerns this clone: Antigen unknown.

The sequencing input was PBMCs. The TCR originated in a woman aged 45-60 years in good health and CMV-seronegative.

CDR3 DNA sequence: TGTGCCAGTAGTACGAGTCCCCACTATGGCTACACCTTC. It is translated as CASSTSPHYGYTF. V is TRBV19 and J is TRBJ1-2; D remains ambiguous. Germline V gives CDR1 LNHDA, CDR2 SQIVND (reference sequence). V lost 4 bases and J lost 3, with 9 bases in between. The CDR3 consists of 13 residues.